This T cell receptor (beta chain) was recovered during a study of a mutant IDH1 vaccine in newly diagnosed glioma. Across the study: Former treatment meant radiotherapy, temozolomide, or both; the majority had gotten both. Findings and caveats of the study: Pseudoprogression appeared independent of alterations in top peripheral clonotypes.

Time point noted: baseline, week 1 (first vaccination visit). Treatment noted: pre-vaccination baseline after standard-of-care therapy. A remark on this clone: As yet, its antigen is unknown.

Assay: immunoSEQ multiplex PCR; the TCRdb copy retains only in-frame clones and omits some. The data hold tens of thousands of clones, with 80% to 90% observed a single time. Sequenced here: PBMCs, sampled from a glioma patient treated with radiotherapy, temozolomide or both. This TCR was sampled from a woman aged 50 to 65 with glioma.

CDR3 DNA: TGTGCCAGCAGCTTAGGGTTTCAGAATAATTCACCCCTCCACTTT. Protein: CASSLGFQNNSPLHF. This sequence joins TRBV13 and TRBJ1-6; D unclear. CDR1 PRHDT and CDR2 FYEKMQ come from the germline V gene (reference sequence). This CDR3 is built from 15 residues. Trimming cost V 0 bases and J 5 bases, with 8 bases left between them.